The rows below give T cell receptor beta chains drawn from one sample of a study of T cell repertoires in cytomegalovirus infection. These receptors lack a known antigen. Each CDR3 protein gets one entry after TCRdb re-called the reads with MiXCR. The data contain 600,000 to 700,000 distinct CDR3 sequences, around 31% of them singletons. The sequenced sample was cultured PBMCs, obtained from culture after CMV antigen stimulation. The receptors were sampled from a human donor in good health (CMV status not recorded). Some clones in this sample may be carry-over from other donors' samples. The CDR3 runs from the conserved cysteine through the conserved F or W. Fields, in order: J gene, clone size, D gene, V gene, CDR3 DNA, CDR3 protein. A D gene is named only where the DNA matches it firmly. The size entry is marked missing in some rows and otherwise reads once, few, many or a size class.

TRBJ1-1 many TRBD1 TRBV7-2 TGTGCCAGCAGCTTAGATCGTGGCAGGGGGTATGAAGCTTTCTTT CASSLDRGRGYEAFF
TRBJ2-2 . . TRBV12-3/TRBV12-4 TGTGCCAGCAGTGCGCCGGGACAAAAGAACACCGGGGAGCTGTTTTTT CASSAPGQKNTGELFF
TRBJ2-2 . . TRBV19 TGTGCCAGTAGTATAACGCGGGGCACCGGGGAGCTGTTTTTT CASSITRGTGELFF
TRBJ2-1 . TRBD2 TRBV12-3/TRBV12-4 TGTGCCAGCAGTTTTGGCGGGAGCCCGGATGAGCAGTTCTTC CASSFGGSPDEQFF
TRBJ2-7 few TRBD2 TRBV7-2 TGTGCCAGCAGCCCCCAGGCGGGAGGCGGCGAGCAGTACTTC CASSPQAGGGEQYF
TRBJ2-7 . . TRBV20-1 TGCAGTGCTAGAGTCCAAGCAGGATTGGGAGAGCAGTACTTC CSARVQAGLGEQYF
TRBJ2-4 . TRBD1 TRBV2 TGTGCCAGCAGGGCCAGGGGGCGACCCAAAAACATTCAGTACTTC CASRARGRPKNIQYF
TRBJ2-7 few . TRBV28 TGTGCCAGCAGTGCCCCGGGATTGGGGGCTGGAGAGCAGTACTTC CASSAPGLGAGEQYF
TRBJ2-1 . TRBD2 TRBV5-1 TGCGCCAGCAGCCTAAGCGGGAGCATCTACAATGAGCAGTTCTTC CASSLSGSIYNEQFF
TRBJ2-7 . TRBD1 TRBV11-2 TGTGCCAGCAGCTTGGCGACAGGGGATGTTTACGAGCAGTACTTC CASSLATGDVYEQYF
TRBJ2-1 few TRBD2 TRBV19 TGTGCCAGTAGTGGACTAGCGGGACTGTTCTATGAGCAGTTCTTC CASSGLAGLFYEQFF
TRBJ2-3 many TRBD2 TRBV7-2 TGTGCCAGCAGCTTGGGAGGGCTCCGCACAGATACGCAGTATTTT CASSLGGLRTDTQYF
TRBJ1-5 many TRBD1 TRBV7-2 TGTGCCAGCAGCTTTCGGGACAGGCCGAATCAGCCCCAGCATTTT CASSFRDRPNQPQHF
TRBJ2-1 . . TRBV9 TGTGCCAGCAAAAGGGGGACCGATCTCTACAATGAGCAGTTCTTC CASKRGTDLYNEQFF
TRBJ2-1 . . TRBV4-1 TGCGCCAGCAGCCCCTCGGAAGGGAATGAGCAGTTCTTC CASSPSEGNEQFF
TRBJ2-3 . . TRBV2 TGTGCCAGTGGGGGACGGGGAAGCACAGATACGCAGTATTTT CASGGRGSTDTQYF
TRBJ2-5 few TRBD1 TRBV10-3 TGTGCCATCAGTGAGTTGGGACAGGCTAGAGAGACCCAGTACTTC CAISELGQARETQYF
TRBJ2-7 . . TRBV25-1 TGTGCCAGCAGTAAAGCGTACGAGCAGTACTTC CASSKAYEQYF
TRBJ2-7 . . TRBV11-2 TGTGCCAGCAGCTTGACCGGGACCCAGCGGGACGAGCAGTACTTC CASSLTGTQRDEQYF
TRBJ2-7 few . TRBV7-2 TGTGCCAGCAGCTTAGTAGGTGGCGGGGGCCATTACGCGCAGTACTTC CASSLVGGGGHYAQYF
TRBJ2-7 . . TRBV12-5 TGTGCTAGTGGTTTTTTCCCCCTCCTGGACCGATCCTACGAGCAGTACTTC CASGFFPLLDRSYEQYF
TRBJ1-1 . . TRBV28 TGTGCCAGCCTTAGTGGACCCCGAGACACTGAAGCTTTCTTT CASLSGPRDTEAFF
TRBJ2-3 . . TRBV24-1 TGTGCCACCAGTGACAGGGACTCGTTCACAGATACGCAGTATTTT CATSDRDSFTDTQYF
TRBJ1-2 . . TRBV19 TGTGCCAGTAGTCCCGCTCCATCGGGCTACACCTTC CASSPAPSGYTF
TRBJ1-5 . . TRBV7-9 TGTGCCAGCAGCTTAGGGGGGGCTCCGTTTTGGCCCCAGCATTTT CASSLGGAPFWPQHF
TRBJ2-5 once TRBD2 TRBV18 TGTGCTACCTCCCAAGGGGCTAGCGGGATCCAAGAGACCCAGTACTTC CATSQGASGIQETQYF
TRBJ1-3 few . TRBV7-2 TGTGCCAGCAGCTTAGGACAGTGGCCTGGAAACACCATATATTTT CASSLGQWPGNTIYF
TRBJ1-1 few . TRBV7-2 TGTGCCAGCAGCCGAGGGGCCTCCTTAGTGACTGAAGCTTTCTTT CASSRGASLVTEAFF
TRBJ2-7 many . TRBV7-2 TGTGCCAGCAGCCCAAGGGGGACATACGAGCAGTACTTC CASSPRGTYEQYF
TRBJ1-1 . . TRBV29-1 TGCAGCGTCGAGTATCTTGGACGACAAGGAGCTTTCTTT CSVEYLGRQGAFF
TRBJ2-3 few . TRBV10-3 TGTGCCATCAGTGCCGGGCCGATCCGCTTGCATACGCAGTATTTT CAISAGPIRLHTQYF
TRBJ2-1 few . TRBV6-8 TGTGCCAGCAGCCCTTCAAGGTTTGTCTACAATGAGCAGTTCTTC CASSPSRFVYNEQFF
TRBJ2-1 . . TRBV27 TGTGCCAGCCGAAACTCGAGGGGGTCTAGATCGTACAATGAGCAGTTCTTC CASRNSRGSRSYNEQFF
TRBJ1-2 . . TRBV2 TGTGCCAGCAGTGCCACACAGAGGAACTATGGCTACACCTTC CASSATQRNYGYTF
TRBJ2-7 few TRBD1 TRBV20-1 TGCAGTGCTAGTCGGCAGGGGGTCTCCGAGCAGTACTTC CSASRQGVSEQYF
TRBJ1-1 . . TRBV20-1 TGCAGTGTTCCCCGGGACGGGGGGCGCACTGAAGCTTTCTTT CSVPRDGGRTEAFF
TRBJ1-1 . . TRBV7-8 TGTGCCAGCAGCTTAGCGATACTGGGGGAAGCTTTCTTT CASSLAILGEAFF
TRBJ1-5 few TRBD1 TRBV15 TGTGCCACCAGTTCCGACAGGGAAAATAGCAATCAGCCCCAGCATTTT CATSSDRENSNQPQHF
TRBJ1-4 few . TRBV7-2 TGTGCCAGCAGCTTAAGCGGGACTCCAGAGGAAAAACTGTTTTTT CASSLSGTPEEKLFF
TRBJ2-7 . . TRBV19 TGTGCCAGTAGCCAGGCAGCGGGCGGGTACGAGCAGTACTTC CASSQAAGGYEQYF
TRBJ2-1 . TRBD1 TRBV5-5 TGTGCCAGCAGCAAGGACAGGGGAAGGTCAAATGAGCAGTTCTTC CASSKDRGRSNEQFF
TRBJ2-3 . . TRBV20-1 TGCAGTGCTAGAGGGAGCACAGATACGCAGTATTTT CSARGSTDTQYF
TRBJ1-1 once TRBD1 TRBV27 TGTGCCAGCAGTATCTTCAGGGGGCGACCAAACACTGAAGCTTTCTTT CASSIFRGRPNTEAFF
TRBJ2-2 . . TRBV12-3/TRBV12-4 TGTGCCAGCAGGCCCCAGGGGGGGGTGGGCACCGGGGAGCTGTTTTTT CASRPQGGVGTGELFF
TRBJ2-3 few TRBD1 TRBV6-5 TGTGCCAGCAGTTGGGGACAGGGGATGGCAGATACGCAGTATTTT CASSWGQGMADTQYF
TRBJ2-3 . . TRBV11-3 TGTGCCAGCAGCTTGGGGACTCATACGCAGTATTTT CASSLGTHTQYF
TRBJ2-7 once TRBD1 TRBV6-6 TGTGCCAGCAGTTACGGACAGGTCTCCTACGAGCAGTACTTC CASSYGQVSYEQYF
TRBJ2-2 . . TRBV2 TGTGCCAGCAAATCAGGTTCGAGACAGTACACCGGGGAGCTGTTTTTT CASKSGSRQYTGELFF
TRBJ1-2 . . TRBV14 . CASSQDFGAGGYTF
TRBJ1-1 once TRBD1 TRBV28 TGTGCCAGCAGCCTCAGGGGGCGGCGCACTGAAGCTTTCTTT CASSLRGRRTEAFF
TRBJ2-6 . . TRBV28 TGTGCCAGCACCAACTCTGTCGTCTCTGGGGCCAACGTCCTGACTTTC CASTNSVVSGANVLTF
TRBJ2-6 . . TRBV4-1 TGCGCCAGCAGCCGCCGGAGGGCTGGGGCCAACGTCCTGACTTTC CASSRRRAGANVLTF